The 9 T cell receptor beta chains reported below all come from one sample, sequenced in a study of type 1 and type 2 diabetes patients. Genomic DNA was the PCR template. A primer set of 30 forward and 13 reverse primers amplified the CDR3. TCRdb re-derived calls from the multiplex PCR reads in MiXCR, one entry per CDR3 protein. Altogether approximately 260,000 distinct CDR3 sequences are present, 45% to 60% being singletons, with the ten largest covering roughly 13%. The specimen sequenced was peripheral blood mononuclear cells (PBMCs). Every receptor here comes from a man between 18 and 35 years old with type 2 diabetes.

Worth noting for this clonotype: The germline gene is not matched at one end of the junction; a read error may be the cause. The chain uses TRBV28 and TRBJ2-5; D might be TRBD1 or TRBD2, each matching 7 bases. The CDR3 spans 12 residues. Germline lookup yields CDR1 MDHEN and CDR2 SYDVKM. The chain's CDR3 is CASSPPQGGADF. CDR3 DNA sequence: TGTGCCAGCTCACCACCTCAGGGGGGGGCCGACTTC. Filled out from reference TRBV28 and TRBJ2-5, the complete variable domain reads DVKVTQSSRYLVKRTGEKVFLECVQDMDHENMFWYRQDPGLGLRLIYFSYDVKMKEKGDIPEGYSVSREKKERFSLILESASTNQTSMYLCASSPPQGGADFGPGTRLLVL.

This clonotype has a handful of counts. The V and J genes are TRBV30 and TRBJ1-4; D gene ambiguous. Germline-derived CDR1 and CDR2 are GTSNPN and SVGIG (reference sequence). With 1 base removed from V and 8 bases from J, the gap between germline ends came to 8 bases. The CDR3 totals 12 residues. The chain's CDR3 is CAWSAQTEKLFF. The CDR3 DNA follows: TGTGCCTGGAGTGCACAGACCGAAAAACTGTTTTTT.

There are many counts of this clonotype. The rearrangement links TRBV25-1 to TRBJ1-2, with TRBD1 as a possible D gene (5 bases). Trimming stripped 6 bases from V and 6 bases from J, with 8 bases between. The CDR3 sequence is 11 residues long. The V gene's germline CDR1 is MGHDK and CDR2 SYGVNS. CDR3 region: CASRTGDGYTF. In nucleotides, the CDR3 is TGTGCCAGCAGAACAGGCGATGGCTACACCTTC.

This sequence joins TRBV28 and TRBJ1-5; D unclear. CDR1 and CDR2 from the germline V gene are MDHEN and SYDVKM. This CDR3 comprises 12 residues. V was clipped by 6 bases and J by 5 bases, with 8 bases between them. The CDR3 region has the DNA TGTGCCAGCAGGTGGGTGGATCAGCCCCAGCATTTT. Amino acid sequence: CASRWVDQPQHF.

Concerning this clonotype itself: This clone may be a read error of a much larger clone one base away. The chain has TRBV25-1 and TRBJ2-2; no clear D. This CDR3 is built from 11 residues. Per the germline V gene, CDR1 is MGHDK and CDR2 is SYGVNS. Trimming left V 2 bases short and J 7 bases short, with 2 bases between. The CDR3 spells CASSEGGELFF. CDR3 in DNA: TGTGCCAGCAGTGAAGGCGGGGAGCTGTTTTTT.

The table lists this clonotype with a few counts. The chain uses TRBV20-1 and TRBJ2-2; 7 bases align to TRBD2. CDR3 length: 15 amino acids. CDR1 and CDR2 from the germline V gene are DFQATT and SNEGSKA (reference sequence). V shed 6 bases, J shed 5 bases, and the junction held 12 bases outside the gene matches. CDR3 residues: CSARDYGKDTGELFF. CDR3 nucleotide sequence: TGCAGTGCGCGGGACTACGGGAAAGATACCGGGGAGCTGTTTTTT.

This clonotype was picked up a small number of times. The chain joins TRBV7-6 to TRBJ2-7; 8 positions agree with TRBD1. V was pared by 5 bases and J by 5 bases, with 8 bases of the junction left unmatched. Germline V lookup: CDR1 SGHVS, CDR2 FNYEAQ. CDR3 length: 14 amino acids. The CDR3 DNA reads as TGTGCCAGCAGCATCGACGGACAGGGTAACGAGCAGTACTTC. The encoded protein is CASSIDGQGNEQYF.

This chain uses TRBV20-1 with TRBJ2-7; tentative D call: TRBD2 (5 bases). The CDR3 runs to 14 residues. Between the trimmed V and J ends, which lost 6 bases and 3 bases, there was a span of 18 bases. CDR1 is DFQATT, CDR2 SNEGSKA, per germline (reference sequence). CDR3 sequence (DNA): TGCAGTGCCCGGCGCCTACTAGGGAACTACGAGCAGTACTTC. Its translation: CSARRLLGNYEQYF.

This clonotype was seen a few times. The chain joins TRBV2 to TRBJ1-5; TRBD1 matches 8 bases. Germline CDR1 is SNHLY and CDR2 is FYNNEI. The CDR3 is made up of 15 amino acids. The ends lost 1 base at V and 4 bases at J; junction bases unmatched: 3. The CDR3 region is CASSEVTGENQPQHF. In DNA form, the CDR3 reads TGTGCCAGCAGTGAAGTGACAGGGGAGAATCAGCCCCAGCATTTT.